What follows describes a single TCR beta chain. This entry comes from a study of blood T cell repertoires in COVID-19. Study details: PBMCs, B-cell-depleted T cells, or T cells provided the cDNA or gDNA that made up the material.

Profiled with immunoSEQ multiplex PCR; TCRdb holds only in-frame clones, not every one. This table holds approximately 120,000 clones, about 83% found once. CDR3 length equals 15 residues. The V end lost 6 bases, the J end lost 4 bases, and 16 bases lay between the germline ends. The V gene's germline CDR1 is KGHSH and CDR2 LQKENI. The sequenced material came from peripheral blood. The chain recombines TRBV18 with TRBJ2-1, with a tentative D call TRBD1 (5 bases). The TCR originated in a human donor in a cohort sampled during active COVID-19. The CDR3 DNA sequence: TGTGCCAGCTCCCTGCGTCACGACAGATACAATGAGCAGTTCTTC. Translating it yields CASSLRHDRYNEQFF.